The entry below gives a single T cell receptor beta chain sequence along with its context. Assay: immunoSEQ multiplex PCR; the TCRdb copy retains only in-frame clones and omits some. The sample has 120,000 to 150,000 clones; roughly 80% are singletons. This entry comes from a study of blood T cell repertoires in COVID-19. Study-level background: COVID-19 samples, acute and convalescent, were from the United States, Italy and Spain. From T cells, B-cell-depleted T cells, or PBMCs came the material, which was cDNA or gDNA.

V gave up 5 bases and J gave up 4 bases; unmatched junction bases: 12. This CDR3 comprises 17 residues. Germline V CDR1 and CDR2: SGHAT, FQNNGV. The source is a human donor with acute or convalescent COVID-19. The donor label of this sample is uncertain. The sample was peripheral blood. This chain uses TRBV11-2 with TRBJ2-2; 8 bases are a match to TRBD2. CDR3 region: CASSPGFSAGGTGELFF. CDR3 DNA sequence: TGTGCCAGCAGCCCAGGTTTTAGCGCGGGAGGCACCGGGGAGCTGTTTTTT.